The clone carrying this TCR beta chain was seen only a few times. Specified time point: persistent/refractory GD, antithyroid drugs over 5 years with positive TRAb. Following extraction of RNA from PBMCs, that RNA was used to make the TCR library. HTBI primers from iRepertoire and Arm-PCR of CDR3 regions yielded the TCR beta libraries. TCRdb reanalysed the multiplex PCR reads using MiXCR and keeps one entry per CDR3 protein. Of more than 350,000 distinct CDR3 sequences in the sample, under 25% were seen once. CDR3 length equals 13 residues. Trimming took 5 bases from V and 9 from J, leaving 17 bases between them. Looked up from germline, CDR1 is MGHRA and CDR2 is YSYEKL. The data were obtained in a study of regulatory T cells in long-lasting Graves disease.

The sequence derives from a female donor with Graves disease. This chain joins TRBV4-1 and TRBJ2-7; D gene ambiguous. The sequencing used peripheral blood mononuclear cells (PBMCs), collected when the disease was refractory, from a patient treated with antithyroid drugs. CDR3 sequence: CASSSKVGDGQYF. The CDR3 DNA sequence: TGCGCCAGCAGCTCTAAAGTAGGAGACGGGCAGTACTTC.